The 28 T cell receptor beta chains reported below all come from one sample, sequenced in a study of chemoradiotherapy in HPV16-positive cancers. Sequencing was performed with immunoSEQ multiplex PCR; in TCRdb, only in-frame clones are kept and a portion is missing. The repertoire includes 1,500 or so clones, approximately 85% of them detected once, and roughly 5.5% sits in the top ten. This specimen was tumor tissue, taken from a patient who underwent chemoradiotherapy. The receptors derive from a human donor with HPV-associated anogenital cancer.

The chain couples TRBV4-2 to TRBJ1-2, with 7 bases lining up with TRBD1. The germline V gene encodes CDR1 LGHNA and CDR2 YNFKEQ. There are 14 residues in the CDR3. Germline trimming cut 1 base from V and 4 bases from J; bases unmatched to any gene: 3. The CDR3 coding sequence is TGTGCCAGCAGCCAAGCCCGGACAGGCTATGGCTACACCTTC. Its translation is CASSQARTGYGYTF.

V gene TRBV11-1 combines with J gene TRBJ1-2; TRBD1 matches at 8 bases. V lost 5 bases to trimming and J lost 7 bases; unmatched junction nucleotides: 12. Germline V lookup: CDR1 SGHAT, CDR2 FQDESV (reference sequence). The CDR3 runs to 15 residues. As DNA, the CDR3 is TGTGCCAGCAGCGCCAGCCTGGGACAGGAGGGTGGCTACACCTTC. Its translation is CASSASLGQEGGYTF.

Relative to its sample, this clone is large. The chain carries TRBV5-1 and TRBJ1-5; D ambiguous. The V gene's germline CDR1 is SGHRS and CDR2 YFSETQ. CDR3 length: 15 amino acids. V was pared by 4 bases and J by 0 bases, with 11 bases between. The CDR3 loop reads CASSEGSYSNQPQHF. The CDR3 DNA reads TGCGCCAGCAGCGAAGGCAGTTATAGCAATCAGCCCCAGCATTTT.

The CDR3 sequence is CASSQGFAGNTIYF. The CDR3 DNA reads TGTGCCAGCAGCCAGGGGTTCGCTGGAAACACCATATATTTT. The gene calls are TRBV14 and TRBJ1-3; D unclear. The CDR3 has 14 residues. The V gene lost 3 bases and the J gene lost 2 bases, with 8 bases spanning the gap. The germline CDR1 and CDR2 sequences are SGHDN and FVKESK. Together with reference TRBV14 and TRBJ1-3, the CDR3 gives the full variable domain: EAGVTQFPSHSVIEKGQTVTLRCDPISGHDNLYWYRRVMGKEIKFLLHFVKESKQDESGMPNNRFLAERTGGTYSTLKVQPAELEDSGVYFCASSQGFAGNTIYFGEGSWLTVV.

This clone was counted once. The CDR3 coding sequence is TGCAGCGTGGCGGCAGGGGGACACACTGAAGCTTTCTTT. Protein product: CSVAAGGHTEAFF. The chain carries TRBV29-1 and TRBJ1-1; TRBD1 matches 7 bases. CDR3 length: 13 residues. The germline gives CDR1 SQVTM, CDR2 ANQGSEA. V was clipped by 6 bases and J by 3 bases; unmatched bases: 7.

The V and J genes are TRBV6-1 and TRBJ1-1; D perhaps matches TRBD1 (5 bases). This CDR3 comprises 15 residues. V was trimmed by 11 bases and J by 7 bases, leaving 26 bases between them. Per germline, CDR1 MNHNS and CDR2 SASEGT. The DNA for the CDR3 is TGTGCCGCTCGGACCTCAGTAAGGGCCGGGGGTGAAGCTTTCTTT. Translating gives CAARTSVRAGGEAFF.

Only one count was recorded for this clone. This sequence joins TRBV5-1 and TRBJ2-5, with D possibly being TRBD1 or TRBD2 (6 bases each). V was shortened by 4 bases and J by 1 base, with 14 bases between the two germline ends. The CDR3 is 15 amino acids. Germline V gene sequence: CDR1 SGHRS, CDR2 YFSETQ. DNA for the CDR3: TGCGCCAGCAGCCAAGCCTGGGGGGCCCAAGAGACCCAGTACTTC. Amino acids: CASSQAWGAQETQYF. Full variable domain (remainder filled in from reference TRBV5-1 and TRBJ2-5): KAGVTQTPRYLIKTRGQQVTLSCSPISGHRSVSWYQQTPGQGLQFLFEYFSETQRNKGNFPGRFSGRQFSNSRSEMNVSTLELGDSALYLCASSQAWGAQETQYFGPGTRLLVL.

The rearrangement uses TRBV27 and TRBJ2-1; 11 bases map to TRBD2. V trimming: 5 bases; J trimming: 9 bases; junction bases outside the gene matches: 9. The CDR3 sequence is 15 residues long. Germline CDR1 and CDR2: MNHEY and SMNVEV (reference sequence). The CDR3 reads CASSLSGGAKGEQFF. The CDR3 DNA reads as TGTGCCAGCAGTCTTAGCGGGGGGGCGAAGGGTGAGCAGTTCTTC.

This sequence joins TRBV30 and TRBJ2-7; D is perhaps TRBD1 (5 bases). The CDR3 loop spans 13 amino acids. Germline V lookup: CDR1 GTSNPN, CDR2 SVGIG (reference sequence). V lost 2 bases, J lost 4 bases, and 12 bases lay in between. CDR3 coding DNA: TGTGCCTGGAGTCGATCCAGACAGTACGAGCAGTACTTC. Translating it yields CAWSRSRQYEQYF.

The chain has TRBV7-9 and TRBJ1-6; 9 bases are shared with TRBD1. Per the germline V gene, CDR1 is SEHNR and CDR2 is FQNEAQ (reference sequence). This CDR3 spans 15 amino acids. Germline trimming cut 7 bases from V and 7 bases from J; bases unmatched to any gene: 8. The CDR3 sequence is CASTKSGQGNSPLHF. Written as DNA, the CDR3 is TGTGCCAGCACCAAATCGGGACAGGGAAATTCACCCCTCCACTTT.

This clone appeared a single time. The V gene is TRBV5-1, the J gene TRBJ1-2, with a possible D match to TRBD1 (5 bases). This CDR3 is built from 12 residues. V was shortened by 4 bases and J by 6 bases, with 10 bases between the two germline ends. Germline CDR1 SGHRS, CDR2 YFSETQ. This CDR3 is CASSPGQDGYTF. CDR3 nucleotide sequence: TGCGCCAGCAGCCCAGGACAAGATGGCTACACCTTC.

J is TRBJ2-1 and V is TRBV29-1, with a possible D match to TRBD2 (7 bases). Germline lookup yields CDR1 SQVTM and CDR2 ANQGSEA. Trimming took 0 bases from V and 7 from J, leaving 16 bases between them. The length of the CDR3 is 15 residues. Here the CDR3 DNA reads TGCAGCGTTGAAGATCGGGGAGGGGGAGTAAATGAGCAGTTCTTC. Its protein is CSVEDRGGGVNEQFF.

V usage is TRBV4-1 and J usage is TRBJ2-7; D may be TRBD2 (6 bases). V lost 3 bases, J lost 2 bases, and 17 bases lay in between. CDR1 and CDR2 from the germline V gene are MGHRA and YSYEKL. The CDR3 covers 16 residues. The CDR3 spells CASSQVGGWVAYEQYF. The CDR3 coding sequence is TGCGCCAGCAGCCAGGTCGGGGGATGGGTGGCCTACGAGCAGTACTTC.

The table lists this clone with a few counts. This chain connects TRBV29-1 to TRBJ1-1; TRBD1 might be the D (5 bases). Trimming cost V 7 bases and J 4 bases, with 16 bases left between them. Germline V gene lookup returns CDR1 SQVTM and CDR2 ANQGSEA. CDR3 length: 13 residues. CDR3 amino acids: CSAAYTGPTEAFF. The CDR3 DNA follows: TGCAGCGCTGCCTACACGGGACCCACTGAAGCTTTCTTT.

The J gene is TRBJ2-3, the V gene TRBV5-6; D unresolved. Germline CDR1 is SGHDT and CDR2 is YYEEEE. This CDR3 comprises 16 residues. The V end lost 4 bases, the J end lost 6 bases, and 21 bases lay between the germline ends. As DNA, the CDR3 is TGTGCCAGCAGCCGACGGGCCCTGGCGGCCCAGGATACGCAGTATTTT. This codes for CASSRRALAAQDTQYF.

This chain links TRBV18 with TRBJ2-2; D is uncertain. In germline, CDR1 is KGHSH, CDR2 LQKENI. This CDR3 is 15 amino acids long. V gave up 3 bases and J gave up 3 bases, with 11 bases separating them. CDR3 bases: TGTGCCAGCTCACCGGAAAGGGTGGACACCGGGGAGCTGTTTTTT. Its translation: CASSPERVDTGELFF.

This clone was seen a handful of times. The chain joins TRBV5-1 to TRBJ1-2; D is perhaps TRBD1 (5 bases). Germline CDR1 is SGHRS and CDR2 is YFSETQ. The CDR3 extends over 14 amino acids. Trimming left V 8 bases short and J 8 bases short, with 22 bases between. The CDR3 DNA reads TGCGCCAGTGAGCTTGGAACAGGTGGCGGGGGCTACACCTTC. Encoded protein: CASELGTGGGGYTF.

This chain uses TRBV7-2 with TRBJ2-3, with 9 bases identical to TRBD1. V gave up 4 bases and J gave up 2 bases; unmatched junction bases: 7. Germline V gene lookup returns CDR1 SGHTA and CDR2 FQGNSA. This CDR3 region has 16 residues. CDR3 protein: CASSSRQGGDTDTQYF. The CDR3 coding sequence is TGTGCCAGCAGCTCAAGACAGGGGGGGGACACAGATACGCAGTATTTT.

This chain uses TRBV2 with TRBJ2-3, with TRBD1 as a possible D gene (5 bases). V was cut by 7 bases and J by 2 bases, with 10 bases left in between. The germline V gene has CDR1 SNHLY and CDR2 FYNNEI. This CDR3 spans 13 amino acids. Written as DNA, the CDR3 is TGTGCCAGCAACGGACATATCACAGATACGCAGTATTTT. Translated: CASNGHITDTQYF.

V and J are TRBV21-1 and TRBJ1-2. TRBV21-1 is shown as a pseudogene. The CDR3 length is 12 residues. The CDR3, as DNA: TGTGCCAGCAGCAAAGGCGTCCATGGCTACACCTTC. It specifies CASSKGVHGYTF.

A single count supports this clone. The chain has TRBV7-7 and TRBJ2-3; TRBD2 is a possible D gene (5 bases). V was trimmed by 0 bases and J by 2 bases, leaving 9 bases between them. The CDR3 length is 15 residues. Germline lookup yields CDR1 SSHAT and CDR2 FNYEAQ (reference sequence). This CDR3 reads CASSLAGEHTDTQYF. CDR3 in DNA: TGTGCCAGCAGCTTAGCCGGGGAACACACAGATACGCAGTATTTT.

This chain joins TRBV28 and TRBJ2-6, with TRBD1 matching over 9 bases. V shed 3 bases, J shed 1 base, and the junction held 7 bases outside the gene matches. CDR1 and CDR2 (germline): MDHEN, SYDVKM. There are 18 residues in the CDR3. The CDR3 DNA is TGTGCCAGCAGTTTTAGGGGACAGGGCCCATCTGGGGCCAACGTCCTGACTTTC. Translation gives CASSFRGQGPSGANVLTF.

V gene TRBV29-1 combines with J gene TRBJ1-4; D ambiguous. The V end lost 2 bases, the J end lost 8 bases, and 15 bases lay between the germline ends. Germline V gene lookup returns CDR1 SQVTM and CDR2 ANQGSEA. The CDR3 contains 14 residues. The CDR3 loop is CSVEFPLAGEKLFF. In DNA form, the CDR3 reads TGCAGCGTTGAATTCCCTCTAGCTGGAGAAAAACTGTTTTTT.

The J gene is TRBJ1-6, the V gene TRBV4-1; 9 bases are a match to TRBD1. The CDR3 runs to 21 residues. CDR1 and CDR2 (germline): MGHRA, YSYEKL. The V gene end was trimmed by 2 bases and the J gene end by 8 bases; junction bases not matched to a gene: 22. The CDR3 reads CASSQFSFFIGQGTGYSPLHF. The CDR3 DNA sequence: TGCGCCAGCAGCCAATTCTCTTTCTTCATTGGACAGGGGACGGGTTATTCACCCCTCCACTTT.

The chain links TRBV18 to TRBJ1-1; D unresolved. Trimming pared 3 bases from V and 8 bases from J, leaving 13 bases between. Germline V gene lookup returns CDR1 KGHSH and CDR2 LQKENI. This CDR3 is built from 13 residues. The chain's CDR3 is CASSPRQGREAFF. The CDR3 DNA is TGTGCCAGCTCACCCAGACAAGGTCGAGAAGCTTTCTTT.

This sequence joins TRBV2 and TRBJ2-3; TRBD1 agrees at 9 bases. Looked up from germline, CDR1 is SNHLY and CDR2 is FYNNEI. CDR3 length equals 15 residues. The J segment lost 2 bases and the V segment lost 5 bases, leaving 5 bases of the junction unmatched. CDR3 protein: CASSLTGGSTDTQYF. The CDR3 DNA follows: TGTGCCAGCAGTCTTACAGGGGGCTCCACAGATACGCAGTATTTT.

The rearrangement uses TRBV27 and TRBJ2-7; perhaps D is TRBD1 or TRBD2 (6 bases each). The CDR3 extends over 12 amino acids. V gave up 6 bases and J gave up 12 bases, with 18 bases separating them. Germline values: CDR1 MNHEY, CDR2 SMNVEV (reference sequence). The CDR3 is CASREPRGASYF. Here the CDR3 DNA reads TGTGCCAGCAGGGAGCCAAGGGGGGCGTCGTACTTC.

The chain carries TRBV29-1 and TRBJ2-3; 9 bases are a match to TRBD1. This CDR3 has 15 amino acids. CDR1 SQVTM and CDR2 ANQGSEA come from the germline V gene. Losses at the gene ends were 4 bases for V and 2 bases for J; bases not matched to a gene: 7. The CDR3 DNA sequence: TGCAGCGTTGTAGGGACAGGGCAAAACACAGATACGCAGTATTTT. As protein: CSVVGTGQNTDTQYF.